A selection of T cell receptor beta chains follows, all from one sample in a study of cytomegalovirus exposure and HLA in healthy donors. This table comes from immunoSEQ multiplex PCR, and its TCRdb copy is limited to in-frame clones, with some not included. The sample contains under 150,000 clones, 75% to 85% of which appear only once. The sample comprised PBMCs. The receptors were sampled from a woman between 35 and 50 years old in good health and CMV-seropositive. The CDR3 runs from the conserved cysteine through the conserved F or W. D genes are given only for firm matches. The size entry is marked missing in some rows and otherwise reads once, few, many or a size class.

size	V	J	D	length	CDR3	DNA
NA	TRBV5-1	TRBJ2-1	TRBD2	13	CASSYGTMNEQFF	TGCGCCAGCAGCTACGGGACTATGAATGAGCAGTTCTTC
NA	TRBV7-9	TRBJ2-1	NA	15	CASSWAGAAGIEQFF	TGTGCCAGCAGCTGGGCCGGAGCGGCGGGAATAGAGCAGTTCTTC
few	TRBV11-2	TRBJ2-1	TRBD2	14	CASSLRTGGGEQFF	TGTGCCAGCAGCTTAAGGACGGGAGGCGGTGAGCAGTTCTTC
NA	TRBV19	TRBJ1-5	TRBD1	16	CASSSLQGSGNQPQHF	TGTGCCAGTAGTAGTCTACAGGGGTCTGGCAATCAGCCCCAGCATTTT
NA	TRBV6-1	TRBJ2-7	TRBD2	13	CASSRTRGYEQYF	TGTGCCAGCTCCCGGACTAGGGGCTACGAGCAGTACTTC
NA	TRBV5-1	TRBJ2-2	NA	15	CASSPEGQWNGELFF	TGCGCCAGCAGCCCCGAGGGCCAGTGGAACGGGGAGCTGTTTTTT
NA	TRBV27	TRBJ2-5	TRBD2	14	CASSSLAGAETQYF	TGTGCCAGCAGTTCTCTAGCGGGAGCAGAGACCCAGTACTTC
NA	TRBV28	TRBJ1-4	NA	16	CASSLGDTSTNEKLFF	TGTGCCAGCAGTTTAGGGGACACCTCAACTAATGAAAAACTGTTTTTT
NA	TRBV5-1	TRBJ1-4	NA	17	CASSPSALGGNNEKLFF	TGCGCCAGCAGCCCCTCCGCGTTGGGAGGGAATAATGAAAAACTGTTTTTT
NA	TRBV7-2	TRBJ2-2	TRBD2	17	CASSLYSPTSGTGELFF	TGTGCCAGCAGCTTATACTCACCTACTAGCGGTACCGGGGAGCTGTTTTTT
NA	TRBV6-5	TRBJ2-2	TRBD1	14	CASSNRQGPGELFF	TGTGCCAGCAGTAACAGACAGGGTCCCGGGGAGCTGTTTTTT
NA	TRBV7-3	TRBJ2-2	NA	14	CASSDTLNTGELFF	TGTGCCAGCTCCGACACCCTGAACACCGGGGAGCTGTTTTTT
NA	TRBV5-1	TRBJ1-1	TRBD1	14	CASSFTGGYTEAFF	TGCGCCAGCAGCTTCACAGGGGGCTACACTGAAGCTTTCTTT
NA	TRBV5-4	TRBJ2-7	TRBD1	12	CASSGTDGSRDF	TGTGCCAGCAGCGGGACAGACGGCAGCAGGGACTTC
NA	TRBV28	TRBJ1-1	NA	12	CASREGWTEAFF	TGTGCCAGCAGGGAGGGGTGGACTGAAGCTTTCTTT
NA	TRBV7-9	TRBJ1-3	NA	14	CASSLVRGADTIYF	TGTGCCAGCAGCTTAGTCAGGGGAGCAGACACCATATATTTT
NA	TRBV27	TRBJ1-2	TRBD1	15	CASSLGQGVNYGYTF	TGTGCCAGCAGTTTAGGGCAGGGGGTAAACTATGGCTACACCTTC
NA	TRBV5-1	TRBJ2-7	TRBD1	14	CASSLSGDRSEQYF	TGCGCCAGCAGCCTCTCGGGGGACAGGTCCGAGCAGTACTTC